This passage covers 3 T cell receptor beta chains from one sample sequenced in a study of OX40 agonist ivuxolimab in advanced cancers. Sequenced by immunoSEQ multiplex PCR; TCRdb stores in-frame clones only, minus some. The sample lists over 45,000 clones; roughly 84% were seen once. The sample consisted of CD4+ or CD8+ T cells sorted from blood, taken in a trial of the OX40 agonist ivuxolimab. The receptor source for this set is an adult with an advanced solid tumor such as melanoma, head and neck, liver or kidney cancer.

This clone was recorded a few times. V and J are TRBV10-1 and TRBJ1-2; 7 nucleotides match TRBD1. Losses at the gene ends were 0 bases for V and 5 bases for J; bases not matched to a gene: 6. The CDR3 has 15 residues. Germline lookup yields CDR1 WNHNN and CDR2 SYGVQD (reference sequence). The CDR3 is CASSESRGPGYGYTF. The CDR3 nucleotides read TGCGCCAGCAGTGAGTCGAGGGGGCCGGGGTATGGCTACACCTTC.

The chain links TRBV5-6 to TRBJ2-2; 8 bases align to TRBD1. This CDR3 has 14 amino acids. The V gene end was trimmed by 3 bases and the J gene end by 4 bases; junction bases not matched to a gene: 2. CDR1 is SGHDT, CDR2 YYEEEE, per germline. CDR3 amino acids: CASSWTGTTGELFF. The CDR3 DNA is TGTGCCAGCAGCTGGACAGGGACCACCGGGGAGCTGTTTTTT.

This sequence joins TRBV20-1 and TRBJ2-7, with D hard to call. The germline gives CDR1 DFQATT, CDR2 SNEGSKA (reference sequence). The V end was cut by 0 bases, the J end by 4 bases, with 4 bases between. This CDR3 has 11 residues. CDR3 bases: TGCAGTGCTAGAGATGGGTACGAGCAGTACTTC. It is translated as CSARDGYEQYF.